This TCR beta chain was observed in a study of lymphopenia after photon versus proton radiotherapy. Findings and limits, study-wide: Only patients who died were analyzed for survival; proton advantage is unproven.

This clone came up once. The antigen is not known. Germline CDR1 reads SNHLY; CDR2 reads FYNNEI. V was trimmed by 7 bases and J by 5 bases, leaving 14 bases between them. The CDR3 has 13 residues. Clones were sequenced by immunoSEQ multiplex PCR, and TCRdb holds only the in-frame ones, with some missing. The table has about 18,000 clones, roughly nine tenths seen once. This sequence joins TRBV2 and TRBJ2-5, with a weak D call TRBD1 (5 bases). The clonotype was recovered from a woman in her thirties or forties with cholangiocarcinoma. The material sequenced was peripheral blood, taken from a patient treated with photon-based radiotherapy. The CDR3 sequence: CASNWGTKETQYF. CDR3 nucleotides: TGTGCCAGCAATTGGGGCACAAAGGAGACCCAGTACTTC.